The source of this T cell receptor (beta chain) is a study of blood T cell repertoires in COVID-19. Looking at the study overall: The United States, Italy and Spain provided the acute and convalescent COVID-19 samples. The analysed material was cDNA or gDNA that came from T cells, B-cell-depleted T cells, or PBMCs.

Per the original methods: Amplification from reference gene primers served as the basis for estimated nucleated cell counts. The repertoire was sequenced with immunoSEQ multiplex PCR; TCRdb's copy has only in-frame clones and lacks some. V and J calls and clone size are given by that table; D and trimming were obtained from the DNA. The sample holds more than 300,000 clones; around nine tenths are singletons and the top ten take 2.5% to 4%. The receptor was derived from a woman aged 18-30 years who had recovered from COVID-19. The sample taken for sequencing was peripheral blood.

This CDR3 is CASSGGGSGYTF. In DNA form, the CDR3 reads TGTGCCAGCAGCGGGGGGGGAAGTGGCTACACCTTC. The V and J genes are TRBV6-4 and TRBJ1-2, with a weak D call TRBD1 (5 bases). Trimming stripped 6 bases from V and 7 bases from J, with 12 bases between. The germline CDR1 and CDR2 sequences are MRHNA and SNTAGT. The CDR3 runs 12 residues.